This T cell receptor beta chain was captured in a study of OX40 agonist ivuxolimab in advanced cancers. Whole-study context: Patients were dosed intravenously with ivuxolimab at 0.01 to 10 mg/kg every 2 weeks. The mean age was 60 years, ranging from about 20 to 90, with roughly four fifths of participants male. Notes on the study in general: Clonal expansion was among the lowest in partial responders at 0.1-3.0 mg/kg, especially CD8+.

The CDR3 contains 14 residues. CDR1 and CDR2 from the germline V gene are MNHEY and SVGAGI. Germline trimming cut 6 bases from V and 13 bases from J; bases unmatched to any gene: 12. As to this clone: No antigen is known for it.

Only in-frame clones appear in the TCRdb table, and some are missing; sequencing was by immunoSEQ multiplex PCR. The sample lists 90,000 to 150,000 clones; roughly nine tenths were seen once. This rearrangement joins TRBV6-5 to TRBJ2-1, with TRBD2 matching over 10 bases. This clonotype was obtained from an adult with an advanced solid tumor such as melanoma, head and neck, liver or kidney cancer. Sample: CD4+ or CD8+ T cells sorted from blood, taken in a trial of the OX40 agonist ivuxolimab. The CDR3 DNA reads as TGTGCCAGCAGCCCGGTTGAGCGGGGGGGCGTCCAGTTCTTC. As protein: CASSPVERGGVQFF.